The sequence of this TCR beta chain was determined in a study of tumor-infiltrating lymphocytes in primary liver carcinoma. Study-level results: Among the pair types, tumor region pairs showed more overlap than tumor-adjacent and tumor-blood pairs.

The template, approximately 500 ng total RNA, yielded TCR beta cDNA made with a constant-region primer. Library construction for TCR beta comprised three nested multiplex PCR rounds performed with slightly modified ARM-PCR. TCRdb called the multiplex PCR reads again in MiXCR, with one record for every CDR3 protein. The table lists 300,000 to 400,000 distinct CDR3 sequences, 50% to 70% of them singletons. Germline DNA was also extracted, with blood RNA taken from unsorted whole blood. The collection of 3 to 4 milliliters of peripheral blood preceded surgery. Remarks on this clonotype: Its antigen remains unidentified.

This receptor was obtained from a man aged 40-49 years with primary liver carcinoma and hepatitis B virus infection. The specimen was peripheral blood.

CDR3 region: CASSNVIVHTQYF. The CDR3 nucleotides read TGTGCCAGCAGCAACGTAATTGTGCATACGCAGTATTTT. V gene TRBV5-6 combines with J gene TRBJ2-3; D is unresolved. CDR3 length: 13 residues. V shed 4 bases and J shed 7 bases, with 13 bases lying between them. Germline values: CDR1 SGHDT, CDR2 YYEEEE.